These 23 T cell receptor beta chains came from one sample sequenced in a study of CD8+ T cells in alopecia areata. It was cDNA, reverse transcribed from extracted RNA, that served as the sequencing template. The protocol was immunoSEQ multiplex PCR, while the TCRdb copy is restricted to in-frame clones and leaves out a portion. The sample holds over 150,000 clones, 60% seen once. Treatment of the sample: oral pan-JAK inhibitor, 5-10 mg twice daily. The sequences come from CD4+ T cells sorted from blood, collected at week 4, from a patient treated with tofacitinib. The receptors derive from a human donor with alopecia areata.

The chain recombines TRBV27 with TRBJ2-6, with a possible D match to TRBD2 (6 bases). Germline-derived CDR1 and CDR2 are MNHEY and SMNVEV (reference sequence). The CDR3 contains 16 residues. V was shortened by 5 bases and J by 4 bases, with 15 bases between the two germline ends. The CDR3 DNA is TGTGCCAGCAGTCCGGACGGGAGAGGGGGGGCCAACGTCCTGACTTTC. It encodes CASSPDGRGGANVLTF.

The sample holds one count of this clone. This chain links TRBV7-2 with TRBJ2-5, with D maybe TRBD2 (6 bases). The CDR3 sequence is 13 residues long. The germline V and J ends were trimmed by 5 bases and 3 bases, with 10 bases remaining between them. Per the germline V gene, CDR1 is SGHTA and CDR2 is FQGNSA. CDR3 in DNA: TGTGCCAGCAGCCGTCCGGGGGAAGAGACCCAGTACTTC. Translation gives CASSRPGEETQYF.

The chain carries TRBV20-1 and TRBJ1-2, with D maybe TRBD1 (5 bases). Germline lookup yields CDR1 DFQATT and CDR2 SNEGSKA (reference sequence). The CDR3 is 11 residues long. The V gene lost 5 bases and the J gene lost 5 bases, with 9 bases spanning the gap. Written as DNA, the CDR3 is TGCAGTGCTTCCAGGGATTATGGCTACACCTTC. Encoded protein: CSASRDYGYTF.

The chain couples TRBV9 to TRBJ1-4; D perhaps matches TRBD1 (5 bases). The CDR3 loop spans 13 amino acids. In germline, CDR1 is SGDLS, CDR2 YYNGEE. V was trimmed by 2 bases and J by 5 bases, leaving 7 bases between them. CDR3 in DNA: TGTGCCAGCAGCGTCCCAGGGAATGAAAAACTGTTTTTT. This encodes CASSVPGNEKLFF.

The rearrangement uses TRBV29-1 and TRBJ2-2; TRBD1 aligns across 10 bases. The J segment lost 5 bases and the V segment lost 6 bases, leaving 6 bases of the junction unmatched. There are 14 residues in the CDR3. In germline, CDR1 is SQVTM, CDR2 ANQGSEA. CDR3 amino acids: CSVLTGGITGELFF. The CDR3 region has the DNA TGCAGCGTGCTGACAGGGGGCATAACCGGGGAGCTGTTTTTT.

This clone was seen a few times. The chain links TRBV11-2 to TRBJ2-5; TRBD1 matches at 12 bases. J gave up 5 bases and V 5 bases, and 6 bases lay outside the gene matches. CDR3 size: 15 residues. Germline loops: CDR1 SGHAT, CDR2 FQNNGV. This CDR3 reads CASSTGTGGLETQYF. The CDR3 DNA follows: TGTGCCAGCAGCACCGGGACAGGGGGCCTGGAGACCCAGTACTTC.

This clone was counted only a few times. The V call is TRBV7-8, the J call TRBJ2-3; 9 nucleotides line up with TRBD2. This CDR3 is built from 17 residues. The J segment lost 6 bases and the V segment lost 2 bases, leaving 12 bases of the junction unmatched. The germline CDR1 and CDR2 sequences are SGHVS and FQNEAQ. The CDR3 sequence is CASSLNGKTSGWDTQYF. As DNA, the CDR3 is TGTGCCAGCAGCTTAAACGGCAAGACTAGCGGTTGGGATACGCAGTATTTT.

The chain links TRBV30 to TRBJ2-7; a weak D match, TRBD2 (5 bases). CDR1 GTSNPN and CDR2 SVGIG come from the germline V gene (reference sequence). This CDR3 has 11 residues. Trimming removed 5 bases from V and 4 bases from J, with 9 bases in between. CDR3 coding DNA: TGTGCCTGGGGCGGGCTTTACGAGCAGTACTTC. It yields the protein CAWGGLYEQYF.

Only one count was recorded for this clone. The chain is built from TRBV5-4 and TRBJ2-5; 10 bases agree with TRBD1. This CDR3 has 16 residues. V was clipped by 5 bases and J by 4 bases; unmatched bases: 11. Germline V gene lookup returns CDR1 SGHNT and CDR2 YYREEE (reference sequence). The CDR3 bases are TGTGCCAGCAGACCGGCGGGACAGGGGATTTTAGAGACCCAGTACTTC. It is translated as CASRPAGQGILETQYF.

This clone showed up just a few times. This chain joins TRBV6-5 and TRBJ2-7; D perhaps matches TRBD2 (6 bases). The CDR3 spans 13 residues. With 6 bases removed from V and 1 base from J, the gap between germline ends came to 10 bases. CDR1 and CDR2 from the germline V gene are MNHEY and SVGAGI. The CDR3: CASREGRSYEQYF. For the CDR3, the DNA is TGTGCCAGCAGGGAGGGCAGGTCCTACGAGCAGTACTTC.

CDR3 region: CAWRRSSTDTQYF. Here the CDR3 DNA reads TGTGCCTGGAGACGGTCTAGCACAGATACGCAGTATTTT. The rearrangement links TRBV30 to TRBJ2-3; D remains unclear. Per germline, CDR1 GTSNPN and CDR2 SVGIG (reference sequence). This CDR3 comprises 13 residues. The V end lost 3 bases, the J end lost 0 bases, and 7 bases lay between the germline ends.

The chain joins TRBV9 to TRBJ2-7; 9 positions agree with TRBD2. This CDR3 is 15 amino acids long. In germline, CDR1 is SGDLS, CDR2 YYNGEE. V was pared by 3 bases and J by 1 base, with 5 bases of the junction left unmatched. The CDR3 nucleotides are TGTGCCAGCAGCGCCGGGACTAGCCCTTCCTACGAGCAGTACTTC. Its protein is CASSAGTSPSYEQYF.

The chain uses TRBV30 and TRBJ2-5, with D possibly being TRBD1 (5 bases). There are 13 residues in the CDR3. Deletions cut 0 bases from V and 4 bases from J, with 9 bases between. The germline V gene has CDR1 GTSNPN and CDR2 SVGIG (reference sequence). The CDR3 nucleotides read TGTGCCTGGAGTGTTTCAGGGCGAGAGACCCAGTACTTC. Amino acid sequence: CAWSVSGRETQYF.

V usage is TRBV7-2 and J usage is TRBJ1-6; perhaps TRBD1 as D (5 bases). The germline gives CDR1 SGHTA, CDR2 FQGNSA. Trimming took off 0 bases at V and 6 bases at J, with 12 bases between the two ends. The CDR3 has 16 residues. Here the CDR3 reads CASSLALRQFNSPLHF. The CDR3 DNA follows: TGTGCCAGCAGCTTAGCACTACGACAGTTTAATTCACCCCTCCACTTT. The variable domain in full, with the rest retrieved from reference TRBV7-2 and TRBJ1-6, is GAGVSQSPSNKVTEKGKDVELRCDPISGHTALYWYRQSLGQGLEFLIYFQGNSAPDKSGLPSDRFSAERTGGSVSTLTIQRTQQEDSAVYLCASSLALRQFNSPLHFGNGTRLTVT.

The gene calls are TRBV7-3 and TRBJ2-3, with 11 bases lining up with TRBD2. CDR1 is SGHTA, CDR2 FQGTGA, per germline. The CDR3 loop spans 16 amino acids. With 5 bases clipped from V and 2 bases from J, the junction kept 6 bases outside the gene matches. The CDR3 nucleotides are TGTGCCAGCAGCCATGGGACTAGCGGATTCACAGATACGCAGTATTTT. As protein: CASSHGTSGFTDTQYF.

The chain has TRBV29-1 and TRBJ1-1; D is uncertain. V lost 4 bases and J lost 5, with 11 bases in between. The germline V gene has CDR1 SQVTM and CDR2 ANQGSEA. This CDR3 is 12 amino acids long. CDR3 bases: TGCAGCGTTGGGACGGCGGTAACTGAAGCTTTCTTT. Amino acid sequence: CSVGTAVTEAFF.

The J gene is TRBJ2-7, the V gene TRBV15, with D tentatively TRBD1 (5 bases). This CDR3 is 15 amino acids long. Germline values: CDR1 LNHNV, CDR2 YYDKDF (reference sequence). Trimming removed 4 bases at V and 3 bases at J, with 16 bases between. CDR3 protein: CATSIDFDSVYEQYF. Written as DNA, the CDR3 is TGTGCCACCAGCATAGATTTCGACAGTGTCTACGAGCAGTACTTC. The full variable domain, in which reference TRBV15 and TRBJ2-7 provide the parts outside the CDR3, is DAMVIQNPRYQVTQFGKPVTLSCSQTLNHNVMYWYQQKSSQAPKLLFHYYDKDFNNEADTPDNFQSRRPNTSFCFLDIRSPGLGDTAMYLCATSIDFDSVYEQYFGPGTRLTVT.

The table lists this clone with a few counts. The chain joins TRBV29-1 to TRBJ2-1; D is unresolved. This CDR3 region has 11 residues. Germline CDR1 SQVTM, CDR2 ANQGSEA. V lost 7 bases, J lost 8 bases, and 12 bases lay in between. The CDR3 DNA is TGCAGCGCTGGGGTCTCTGATGAGCAGTTCTTC. Translation: CSAGVSDEQFF.

This chain connects TRBV29-1 to TRBJ2-7, with D possibly matching TRBD2 (5 bases). CDR1 and CDR2 (germline): SQVTM, ANQGSEA. V lost 2 bases to trimming and J lost 7 bases, with 18 bases between them. This CDR3 is built from 14 residues. CDR3 residues: CSVEPVRGGGEQYF. The CDR3 DNA reads as TGCAGCGTTGAACCCGTCCGAGGAGGAGGAGAGCAGTACTTC.

This chain joins TRBV7-2 and TRBJ1-2, with D unclear. Between the trimmed V and J ends, which lost 1 base and 3 bases, there was a span of 9 bases. The CDR3 totals 14 residues. Germline lookup yields CDR1 SGHTA and CDR2 FQGNSA. The CDR3 region has the DNA TGTGCCAGCAGCTTAGGGGCAAGCTACTATGGCTACACCTTC. Residues: CASSLGASYYGYTF.

V usage is TRBV7-2 and J usage is TRBJ2-1; D gene unclear. The CDR3 runs 14 residues. V was shortened by 7 bases and J by 8 bases, with 18 bases between the two germline ends. Germline V CDR1 and CDR2: SGHTA, FQGNSA. CDR3 nucleotides: TGTGCCAGCACCCCTGATGGTAGTGCCCATGAGCAGTTCTTC. Protein: CASTPDGSAHEQFF.

This clone was counted only a few times. The chain links TRBV4-1 to TRBJ1-1; D uncertain. The CDR3 is made up of 15 amino acids. Between the trimmed V and J ends, which lost 2 bases and 0 bases, there was a span of 10 bases. From germline, CDR1 is MGHRA and CDR2 YSYEKL. This CDR3 reads CASSQIQILNTEAFF. Written as DNA, the CDR3 is TGCGCCAGCAGCCAAATACAGATTTTGAACACTGAAGCTTTCTTT.

Only one count was recorded for this clone. The gene calls are TRBV29-1 and TRBJ1-3; D is uncertain. CDR3 length equals 12 residues. V lost 5 bases and J lost 6, with 11 bases in between. Germline-derived CDR1 and CDR2 are SQVTM and ANQGSEA. The CDR3 spells CSVSSPENTIYF. Written as DNA, the CDR3 is TGCAGCGTTTCTTCTCCTGAAAACACCATATATTTT.